This T cell receptor (beta chain) came from a study of shared T cell receptors in the human thymus. The CDR3 has 15 amino acids. Trimming cost V 5 bases and J 5 bases, with 13 bases left between them. Per the germline V gene, CDR1 is PRHDT and CDR2 is FYEKMQ (reference sequence). Clones were sequenced by immunoSEQ multiplex PCR, and TCRdb holds only the in-frame ones, with some missing. This sample has about 660,000 clones, with 70% to 90% found just once. The data were also submitted as part of a second study, on human thymus T cells. Per that paper: Healthy Finnish infants having corrective surgery for congenital heart defects served as donors.

This sequence originates from a boy less than two years old with a congenital heart defect. Material: thymocytes. V is TRBV13 and J is TRBJ1-6; D is possibly TRBD1 (5 bases). The CDR3 region has the DNA TGTGCCAGCAGCGCAACAGGTCCTCATAATTCACCCCTCCACTTT. This sequence encodes CASSATGPHNSPLHF.